These 10 T cell receptor beta chains came from one sample sequenced in a study of blood T cells in healthy people across ages. The authors ran a second PCR of roughly 6 to 11 cycles using a sample-barcoded 5' primer and a J-beta primer mix. From the 5' RACE reads, TCRdb called clonotypes with MiXCR, one entry per CDR3 protein. The data show under 2 million distinct CDR3 sequences, roughly a third seen once. The sequencing input was blood. These receptors were taken from a woman aged 25-40 years in good health.

This chain links TRBV5-1 with TRBJ2-5; a weak D match, TRBD1 (6 bases). Germline V gene data show CDR1 as SGHRS and CDR2 as YFSETQ. With 7 bases removed from V and 4 bases from J, the gap between germline ends came to 20 bases. The CDR3 consists of 15 residues. The CDR3 loop is CASLDARGSRETQYF. The CDR3 DNA follows: TGCGCCAGCCTCGATGCGAGGGGGAGCCGAGAGACCCAGTACTTC.

The V gene is TRBV20-1, the J gene TRBJ1-1; 7 positions agree with TRBD1. This CDR3 has 14 amino acids. V shed 2 bases, J shed 8 bases, and the junction held 11 bases outside the gene matches. In germline, CDR1 is DFQATT, CDR2 SNEGSKA (reference sequence). The CDR3 is CSARSPGGTSEAFF. The CDR3 DNA is TGCAGTGCTAGATCACCAGGGGGGACTTCGGAAGCTTTCTTT.

The J gene is TRBJ2-1, the V gene TRBV12-3 or TRBV12-4, with a possible D match to TRBD1 (6 bases). Trimming removed 4 bases at V and 2 bases at J, with 12 bases between. The CDR3 is made up of 15 amino acids. In DNA form, the CDR3 reads TGTGCCAGCAGTTCGACAGGACCAACCTACAATGAGCAGTTCTTC. Protein sequence: CASSSTGPTYNEQFF.

CDR3 protein: CASSWGAGRTKNIQYF. The CDR3 region has the DNA TGTGCCAGCAGTTGGGGGGCCGGGAGGACCAAAAACATTCAGTACTTC. The chain has TRBV27 and TRBJ2-4; a possible D gene is TRBD2 (7 bases). V dropped 4 bases and J dropped 2 bases, with 15 bases sitting between them. CDR3 length: 16 amino acids. Germline V gene lookup returns CDR1 MNHEY and CDR2 SMNVEV (reference sequence).

This clonotype was recorded a few times. V gene TRBV2 combines with J gene TRBJ2-3; D gene ambiguous. Germline CDR1 and CDR2: SNHLY and FYNNEI. CDR3 length equals 12 residues. The V end lost 10 bases, the J end lost 2 bases, and 10 bases lay between the germline ends. As DNA, the CDR3 is TGTGCCACAGGCTGGTACACAGATACGCAGTATTTT. Its protein is CATGWYTDTQYF.

This clonotype was recorded a few times. V is TRBV4-1 and J is TRBJ2-7; D unclear. Germline CDR1 is MGHRA and CDR2 is YSYEKL. Trimming shortened V by 4 bases and J by 4 bases, and 11 bases separated the two germline ends. The CDR3 is 13 amino acids. This CDR3 is CASSPGWEYEQYF. The DNA for the CDR3 is TGCGCCAGCAGCCCCGGGTGGGAATACGAGCAGTACTTC.

The V and J genes are TRBV9 and TRBJ2-1, with D possibly TRBD2 on 5 matching bases. V was shortened by 0 bases and J by 8 bases, with 12 bases between the two germline ends. The CDR3 spans 14 residues. Germline values: CDR1 SGDLS, CDR2 YYNGEE. The CDR3 nucleotides are TGTGCCAGCAGCGTAGCGGGGTTTATGTATGAGCAGTTCTTC. Protein: CASSVAGFMYEQFF.

The chain combines TRBV7-6 with TRBJ1-2; D is ambiguous. From germline, CDR1 is SGHVS and CDR2 FNYEAQ. Trimming cost V 3 bases and J 1 base, with 6 bases left between them. This CDR3 comprises 13 residues. In DNA form, the CDR3 reads TGTGCCAGCAGCTTCGCTTTTAACTATGGCTACACCTTC. Protein: CASSFAFNYGYTF. Using reference TRBV7-6 and TRBJ1-2 for the parts outside the CDR3, the full variable domain is GAGVSQSPRYKVTKRGQDVALRCDPISGHVSLYWYRQALGQGPEFLTYFNYEAQQDKSGLPNDRFSAERPEGSISTLTIQRTEQRDSAMYRCASSFAFNYGYTFGSGTRLTVV.

This clonotype was detected a few times. The chain joins TRBV5-4 to TRBJ2-1; D possibly corresponds to TRBD2 (5 bases). Germline-derived CDR1 and CDR2 are SGHNT and YYREEE (reference sequence). The length of the CDR3 is 15 residues. With 4 bases removed from V and 3 bases from J, the gap between germline ends came to 14 bases. CDR3 coding DNA: TGTGCCAGCAGCCCCGGGGAGCGGTACTACAATGAGCAGTTCTTC. Protein: CASSPGERYYNEQFF.

This clonotype was detected ten times or more. This chain joins TRBV7-2 and TRBJ2-7; D may be TRBD2 (6 bases). V gave up 1 base and J gave up 6 bases, with 10 bases separating them. Germline assignment: CDR1 SGHTA and CDR2 FQGNSA. There are 13 residues in the CDR3. The CDR3 region is CASSLGAGFEQYF. The CDR3, as DNA: TGTGCCAGCAGCTTAGGGGCGGGGTTCGAGCAGTACTTC.